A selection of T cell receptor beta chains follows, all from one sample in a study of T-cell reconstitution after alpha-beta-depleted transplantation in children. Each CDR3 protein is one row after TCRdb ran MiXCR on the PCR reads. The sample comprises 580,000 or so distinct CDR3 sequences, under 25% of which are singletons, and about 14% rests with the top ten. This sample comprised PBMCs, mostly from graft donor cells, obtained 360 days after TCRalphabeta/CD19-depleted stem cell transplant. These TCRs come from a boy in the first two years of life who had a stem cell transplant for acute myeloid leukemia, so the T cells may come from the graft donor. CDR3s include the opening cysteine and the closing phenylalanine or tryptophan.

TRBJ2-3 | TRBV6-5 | CASSYSSSGGGTDTQYF
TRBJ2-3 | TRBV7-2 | CASSPPWTDTQYF
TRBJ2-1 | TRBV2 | CASSEQVSYNEQFF
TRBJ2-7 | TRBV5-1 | CASSLGTSGGSPYEQYF
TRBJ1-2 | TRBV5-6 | CASSLVRTSFQGYTF
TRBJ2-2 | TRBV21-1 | CASSKVAATNTGELFF
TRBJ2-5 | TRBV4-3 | CASSQDGRQGVGETQYF
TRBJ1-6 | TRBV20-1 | CSARDERDRHSPLHF
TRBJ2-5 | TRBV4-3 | CASSQAKASVQTQYF
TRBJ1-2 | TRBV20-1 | CSTDLQGVWGYTF
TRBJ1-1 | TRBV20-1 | CSAILRLRDRYTEAFF
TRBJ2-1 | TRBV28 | CASSLSRGFTYNEQFF
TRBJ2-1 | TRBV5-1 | CASFTDIHNEQFF
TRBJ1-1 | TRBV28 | CASSFTDRLNTEAFF
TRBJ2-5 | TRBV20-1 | CSASPGSETQYF
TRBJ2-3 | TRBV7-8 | CASSPDSSLDTQYF
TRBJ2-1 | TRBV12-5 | CASGGDTVSYNEQFF
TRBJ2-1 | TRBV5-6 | CASSLGAAMFSSYNEQFF
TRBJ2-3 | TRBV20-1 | CSKEGGTDTQYF
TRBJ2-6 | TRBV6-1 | CASSDGRSSGANVLTF
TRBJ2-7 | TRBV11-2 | CASSLGTQFYEQYF
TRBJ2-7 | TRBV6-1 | CASSESSVRVYEQYF
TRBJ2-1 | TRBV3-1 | CASSHTGRPRNEQFF
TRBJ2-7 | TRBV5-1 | CASSTNPGQISEQYF
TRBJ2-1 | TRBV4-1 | CASSQTQGRPYNEQFF
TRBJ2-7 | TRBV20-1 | CSAPRGAGHYEQYF
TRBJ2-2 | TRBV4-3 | CASSPTGGANTGELFF
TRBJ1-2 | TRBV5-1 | CASSWDNYGYTF
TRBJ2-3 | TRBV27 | CASSSATDGEVAYTQYF